Sequencing of this T cell receptor beta chain was carried out in a study of blood T cells in healthy people across ages. The study, taken as a whole, reports: Investigators viewed diversity estimates from one million T cells as underestimates, the study reported.

Concerning this clonotype itself: What it binds is not known.

The authors isolated at least 6 million PBMCs per sample. Germline loops: CDR1 MNHEY, CDR2 SVGEGT. The CDR3 has 16 amino acids. J gave up 1 base and V 7 bases, and 5 bases lay outside the gene matches. Alongside a J-beta primer mix, a sample-barcoded 5' primer served in a second PCR lasting roughly 7 to 12 cycles. A tag from a template-switch adaptor with 12 random nucleotides marked each cDNA molecule. Individual samples furnished no less than 3 million CDR3-containing paired-end reads apiece. TCRdb itself ran the 5' RACE reads through MiXCR, one entry per CDR3 protein. Of 1.5 million to 2 million distinct CDR3 sequences in the sample, 49% were seen once.

Sequenced material: blood. The source of this sequence is a middle-aged woman in good health. This chain connects TRBV6-2 or TRBV6-3 to TRBJ2-1, with 12 bases that match TRBD2. The CDR3 sequence is CASTTGLAGSYNEQFF. The CDR3, as DNA: TGTGCCAGCACCACAGGACTAGCGGGGTCCTACAATGAGCAGTTCTTC.